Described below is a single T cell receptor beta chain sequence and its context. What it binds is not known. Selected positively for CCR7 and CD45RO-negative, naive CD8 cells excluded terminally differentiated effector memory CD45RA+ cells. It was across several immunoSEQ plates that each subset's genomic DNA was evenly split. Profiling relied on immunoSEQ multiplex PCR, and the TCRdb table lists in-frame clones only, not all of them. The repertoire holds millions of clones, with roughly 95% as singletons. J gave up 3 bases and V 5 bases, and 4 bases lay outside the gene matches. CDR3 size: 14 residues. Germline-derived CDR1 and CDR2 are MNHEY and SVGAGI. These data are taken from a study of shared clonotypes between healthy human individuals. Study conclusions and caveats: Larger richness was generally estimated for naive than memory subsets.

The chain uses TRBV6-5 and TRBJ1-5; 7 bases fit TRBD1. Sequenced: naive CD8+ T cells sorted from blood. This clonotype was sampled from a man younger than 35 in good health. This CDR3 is CASSPQGVNQPQHF. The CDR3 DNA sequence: TGTGCCAGCAGTCCGCAGGGGGTCAATCAGCCCCAGCATTTT.